The clone carrying this TCR beta chain was seen repeatedly, ten times or more. Antigen: not known. These data come from a study of T cell repertoires in cytomegalovirus infection. Background on the study: Newly reported HLA-C-restricted and thoroughly characterized HLA-B-restricted CMV epitopes were employed. Public TCR beta signatures were indicative of both CMV infection and a matching HLA type.

Study-wide results and caveats: Clonotypes of TCR beta that were HLA-C-restricted and CMV-specific dominated the ex vivo response. Identification of carriers of CMV plus the relevant HLA was performed using cumulative public TCR beta family frequency.

Trimming stripped 0 bases from V and 2 bases from J, with 6 bases between. In germline, CDR1 is SGHVS, CDR2 FQNEAQ. This CDR3 is built from 14 residues. TCRdb fed the reads into MiXCR, producing one record per CDR3 protein. The sample comprises hundreds of thousands of distinct CDR3 sequences, around 30% of which are singletons, and 18% rests with the top ten. This chain joins TRBV7-8 and TRBJ2-3; D not certain. This clonotype originated in a human donor in good health (CMV status not recorded). Some clones in this sample may be carry-over from other donors' samples. The sample here was cultured PBMCs, taken from culture after CMV antigen stimulation. The CDR3 loop reads CASSLARHTDTQYF. The CDR3 DNA follows: TGTGCCAGCAGCTTAGCGAGGCACACAGATACGCAGTATTTT.